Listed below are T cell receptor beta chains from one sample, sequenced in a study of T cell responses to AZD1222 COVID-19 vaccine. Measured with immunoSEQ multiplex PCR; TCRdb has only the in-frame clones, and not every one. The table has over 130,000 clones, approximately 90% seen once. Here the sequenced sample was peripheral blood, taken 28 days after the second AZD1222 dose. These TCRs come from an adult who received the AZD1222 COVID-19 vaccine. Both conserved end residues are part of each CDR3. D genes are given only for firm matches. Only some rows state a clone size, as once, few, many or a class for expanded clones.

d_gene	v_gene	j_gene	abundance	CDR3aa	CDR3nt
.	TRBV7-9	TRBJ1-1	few	CASSPQINTEAFF	TGTGCCAGCAGCCCTCAGATAAACACTGAAGCTTTCTTT
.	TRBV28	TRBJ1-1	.	CASSLFGGYTEAFF	TGTGCCAGCAGTTTATTTGGGGGTTACACTGAAGCTTTCTTT
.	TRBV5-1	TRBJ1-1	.	CASSLDREGSVAFF	TGCGCCAGCAGCTTGGACCGAGAGGGGTCGGTGGCTTTCTTT
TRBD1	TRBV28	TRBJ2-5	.	CASRSGTGGETQYF	TGTGCCAGCAGGTCCGGGACAGGGGGGGAGACCCAGTACTTC
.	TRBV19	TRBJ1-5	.	CASSIGPWTAKNQPQHF	TGTGCCAGTAGTATAGGTCCCTGGACAGCTAAAAATCAGCCCCAGCATTTT
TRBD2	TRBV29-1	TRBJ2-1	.	CSVLAGYNEQFF	TGCAGCGTATTAGCGGGTTACAATGAGCAGTTCTTC
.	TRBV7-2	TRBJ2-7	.	CASSSSRGVGFGQYF	TGTGCCAGCAGCTCCTCTAGGGGAGTTGGTTTCGGGCAGTACTTC
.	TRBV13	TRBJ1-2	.	CASSLGAGGVGYTF	TGTGCCAGCAGCTTAGGGGCAGGAGGTGTAGGCTACACCTTC
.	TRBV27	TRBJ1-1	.	CASSATMNTEAFF	TGTGCCAGCAGTGCAACCATGAACACTGAAGCTTTCTTT
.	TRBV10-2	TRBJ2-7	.	CASSPGGYEQYF	TGCGCCAGCAGCCCCGGGGGATACGAGCAGTACTTC
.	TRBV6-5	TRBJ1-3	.	CASNPGGAENTIYF	TGTGCCAGCAACCCCGGAGGGGCAGAAAACACCATATATTTT
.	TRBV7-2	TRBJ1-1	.	CASSRTETSTEAFF	TGTGCCAGCAGCCGGACAGAAACGTCCACTGAAGCTTTCTTT
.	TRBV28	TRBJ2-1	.	CASTGPRRNEQFF	TGTGCCAGCACCGGACCCCGGAGGAATGAGCAGTTCTTC
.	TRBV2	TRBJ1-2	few	CASSPGWGQYGYTF	TGTGCCAGCAGCCCGGGGTGGGGTCAATATGGCTACACCTTC
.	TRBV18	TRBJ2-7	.	CASSPGRRYEQYF	TGTGCCAGCTCACCTGGGAGGAGATACGAGCAGTACTTC
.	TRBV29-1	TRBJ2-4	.	CSVGIGAGIQYF	TGCAGCGTCGGAATAGGGGCGGGCATTCAGTACTTC
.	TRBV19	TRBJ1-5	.	CASVRADGTSQPQHF	TGTGCCAGTGTGCGGGCGGACGGAACAAGTCAGCCCCAGCATTTT
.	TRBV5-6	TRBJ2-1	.	CASSLSGRATYNEQFF	TGTGCCAGCAGCTTGTCTGGGCGGGCGACCTACAATGAGCAGTTCTTC
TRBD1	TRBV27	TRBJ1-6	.	CASRWTGLSPLHF	TGTGCCAGCAGATGGACAGGGCTCTCACCCCTCCACTTT
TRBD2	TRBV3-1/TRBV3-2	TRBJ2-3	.	CASSQGSPSGTSTDTQYF	TGTGCCAGCAGCCAAGGGTCCCCTAGCGGGACTAGCACAGATACGCAGTATTTT
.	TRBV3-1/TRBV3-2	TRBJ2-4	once	CASSSKNRDKNIQYF	TGTGCCAGCAGCTCAAAGAATCGGGACAAAAACATTCAGTACTTC
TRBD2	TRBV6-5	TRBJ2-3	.	CASAGTSFEYF	TGTGCCAGCGCGGGGACTAGCTTCGAGTATTTT
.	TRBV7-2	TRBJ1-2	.	CASSLGDRRGGYTF	TGTGCCAGCAGCTTAGGGGACCGTCGGGGGGGCTACACCTTC
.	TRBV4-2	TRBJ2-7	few	CASSQAGLSDEQYF	TGTGCCAGCAGCCAAGCGGGACTTAGCGACGAGCAGTACTTC
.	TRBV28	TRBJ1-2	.	CASSLGPQTYGYTF	TGTGCCAGCAGTTTAGGCCCCCAAACCTATGGCTACACCTTC
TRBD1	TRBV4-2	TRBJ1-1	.	CASSQGPADRETEAFF	TGTGCCAGCAGCCAAGGCCCCGCAGACAGGGAGACTGAAGCTTTCTTT
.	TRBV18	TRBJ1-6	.	CASSEGSSYNSPLHF	TGTGCCAGTTCCGAGGGGAGCTCCTATAATTCACCCCTCCACTTT
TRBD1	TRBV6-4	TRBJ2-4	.	CASSDTGEGIQYF	TGTGCCAGCAGTGATACAGGGGAAGGCATTCAGTACTTC
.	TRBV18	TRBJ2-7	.	CASSPGGSGEQYF	TGTGCCAGCTCACCAGGGGGGTCGGGAGAGCAGTACTTC
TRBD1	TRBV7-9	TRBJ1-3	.	CASSRPTDRAGNTIYF	TGTGCCAGCAGCCGACCCACCGACAGGGCTGGAAACACCATATATTTT
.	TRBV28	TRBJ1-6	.	CASSSQDNSPLHF	TGTGCCAGCAGTTCACAAGATAATTCACCCCTCCACTTT
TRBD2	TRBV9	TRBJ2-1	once	CASSPGTTYNEQFF	TGTGCCAGCAGCCCAGGGACTACCTACAATGAGCAGTTCTTC
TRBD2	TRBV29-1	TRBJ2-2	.	CSAAAGGAGTGELFF	TGCAGCGCCGCTGCGGGGGGGGCCGGCACCGGGGAGCTGTTTTTT
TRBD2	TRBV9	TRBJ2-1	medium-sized	CASSVAYRGDEQFF	TGTGCCAGCAGCGTAGCTTATCGGGGGGATGAGCAGTTCTTC
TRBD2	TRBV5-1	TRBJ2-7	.	CASSLAMRTSIYEQYF	TGCGCCAGCAGCTTGGCGATGAGGACTAGCATCTACGAGCAGTACTTC
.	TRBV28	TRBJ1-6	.	CASSLVGRNNSPLHF	TGTGCCAGCAGTTTGGTTGGAAGAAATAATTCACCCCTCCACTTT
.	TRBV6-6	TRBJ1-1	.	CASSRSIRTRGSEAFF	TGTGCCAGCAGCCGATCGATTCGCACCAGGGGCAGTGAAGCTTTCTTT
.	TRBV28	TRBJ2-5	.	CASREGTGETQYF	TGTGCCAGCCGGGAAGGGACGGGGGAGACCCAGTACTTC
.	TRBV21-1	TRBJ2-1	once	CASSPLLWLHNEQFF	TGTGCCAGCAGTCCTTTGTTGTGGCTGCACAATGAGCAGTTCTTC
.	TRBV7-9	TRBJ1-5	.	CASSFRVCPQHF	TGTGCCAGCAGCTTTAGGGTATGTCCCCAGCATTTT
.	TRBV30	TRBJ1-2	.	CAWRAGTHVGYTF	TGTGCCTGGAGGGCCGGGACACACGTTGGCTACACCTTC
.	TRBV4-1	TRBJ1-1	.	CASSQPAASNTEAFF	TGCGCCAGCAGCCAACCTGCAGCGTCGAACACTGAAGCTTTCTTT